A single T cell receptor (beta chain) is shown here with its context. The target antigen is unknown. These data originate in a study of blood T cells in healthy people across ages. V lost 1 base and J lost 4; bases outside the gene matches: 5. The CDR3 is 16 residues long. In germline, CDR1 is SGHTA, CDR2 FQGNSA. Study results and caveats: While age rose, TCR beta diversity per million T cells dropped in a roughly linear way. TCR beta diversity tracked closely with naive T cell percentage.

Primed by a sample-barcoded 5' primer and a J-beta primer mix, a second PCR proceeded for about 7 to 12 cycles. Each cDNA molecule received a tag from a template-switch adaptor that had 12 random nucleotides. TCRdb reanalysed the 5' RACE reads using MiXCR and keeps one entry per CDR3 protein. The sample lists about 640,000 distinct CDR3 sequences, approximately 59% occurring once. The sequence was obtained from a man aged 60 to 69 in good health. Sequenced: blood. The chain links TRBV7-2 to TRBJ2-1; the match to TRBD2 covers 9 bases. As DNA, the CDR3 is TGTGCCAGCAGCTTAGTGGTGAGCGGGAGGTACAATGAGCAGTTCTTC. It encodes CASSLVVSGRYNEQFF.